This record looks at one TCR beta chain sequence and its context. This entry is derived from a study of T cell changes during pregnancy in multiple sclerosis. J lost 1 base, V lost 4 bases, and 5 bases had no gene match. Germline loops: CDR1 SGHDT, CDR2 YYEEEE. There are 17 residues in the CDR3. TCRdb's table, derived via immunoSEQ multiplex PCR, lists solely in-frame clones and lacks some. The sample includes about 60,000 clones, about 92% seen only once; the top ten take 0.85% to 1%. The material was peripheral blood, obtained in the first trimester of pregnancy. This chain links TRBV5-6 with TRBJ2-6; 10 nucleotides agree with TRBD1. The sequence derives from a female donor with multiple sclerosis, enrolled in a pregnancy study. CDR3 residues: CASSGGQGGSGANVLTF. The CDR3 DNA reads TGTGCCAGCAGCGGAGGACAGGGGGGGTCTGGGGCCAACGTCCTGACTTTC.